Given below is one TCR beta chain in context. The record originates from a study of blood T cell repertoires in COVID-19. Overall study: Acute-phase and convalescent COVID-19 samples originated in the United States, Italy and Spain. PBMCs, B-cell-depleted T cells, or T cells provided the cDNA or gDNA that made up the material.

The CDR3 covers 15 residues. The V segment lost 4 bases and the J segment 5 bases; nucleotides outside the gene matches: 9. In germline, CDR1 is SGHNT, CDR2 YYREEE (reference sequence). Method: immunoSEQ multiplex PCR; TCRdb's copy keeps in-frame clones and lacks some. The sample yields some 180,000 clones, approximately 82% seen once. The J gene is TRBJ2-5, the V gene TRBV5-4, with 9 bases aligning to TRBD1. This TCR was recovered from a woman in her 70s who had recovered from COVID-19. Sequenced sample: peripheral blood. CDR3 sequence reads: CASSRGQGHLETQYF. In DNA form, the CDR3 reads TGTGCCAGCAGCCGAGGACAGGGGCATCTGGAGACCCAGTACTTC.